This T cell receptor beta chain was identified in a study of cytomegalovirus exposure and HLA in healthy donors. This CDR3 region has 16 residues. Germline V gene sequence: CDR1 MNHEY, CDR2 SVGAGI. The J segment lost 5 bases and the V segment lost 1 base, leaving 7 bases of the junction unmatched. The PCR contained 60 Vbeta and 13 Jbeta primers. This table comes from immunoSEQ multiplex PCR, and its TCRdb copy is limited to in-frame clones, with some not included. This sample has 200,000 or so clones; about 80% occur once, and the top ten carry about 2%. The receptor's source is a woman aged 18-35 years in good health and CMV-seropositive. This chain uses TRBV6-5 with TRBJ1-1, with 10 bases fitting TRBD1. The sequenced sample consisted of PBMCs. The CDR3 is CASSYFGTGVTTEAFF. The CDR3 nucleotides read TGTGCCAGCAGTTACTTCGGGACAGGGGTAACGACTGAAGCTTTCTTT.